This T cell receptor beta chain was documented in a study of blood T cell repertoires in COVID-19. Study context: Material from acute and convalescent COVID-19 was sourced from the United States, Italy and Spain. Nucleic acid was either cDNA or gDNA, and it came from T cells, B-cell-depleted T cells, or PBMCs.

V trimming: 5 bases; J trimming: 1 base; junction bases outside the gene matches: 14. The CDR3 length is 18 residues. Germline lookup yields CDR1 SEHNR and CDR2 FQNEAQ (reference sequence). Enrollment of patients from Seattle took place during active infection, with longitudinal follow-up. Under the authors' procedure: It was from reference gene primer amplification that nucleated cell counts were estimated. Only in-frame clones appear in the TCRdb table, and some are missing; sequencing was by immunoSEQ multiplex PCR. Clone size and V and J calls were adopted from that table, with D and trimming inferred from the DNA. The sample contains over 100,000 clones, about nine tenths of which appear only once.

The gene calls are TRBV7-9 and TRBJ2-3; 8 nucleotides line up with TRBD1. Sequencing input: peripheral blood. The clonotype was recovered from a woman aged 70 to 79 with COVID-19, enrolled during active disease. CDR3 sequence reads: CASSIDRGRGSGTDTQYF. Here the CDR3 DNA reads TGTGCCAGCAGCATCGACAGGGGTAGGGGAAGCGGCACAGATACGCAGTATTTT.